This is a list of T cell receptor beta chains from one sample in a study of blood T cell repertoires in COVID-19. This table comes from immunoSEQ multiplex PCR, and its TCRdb copy is limited to in-frame clones, with some not included. The table records about 93,000 clones, around four fifths of them present only once. The sequenced sample was peripheral blood. Source of these receptors: a human donor in a cohort sampled during active COVID-19. Both conserved end residues are part of each CDR3. The D gene is left open where the match is weak. Expanded clones are given a class, and other clones once, few, many or no size at all.

j_call	clone_size	d_call	v_call	cdr3_nt	cdr3_aa
TRBJ2-3	-	TRBD1	TRBV5-1	TGCGCCAGCGGACAGGGCAGCACAGATACGCAGTATTTT	CASGQGSTDTQYF
TRBJ2-3	once	TRBD1	TRBV24-1	TGTGCCACCAGTGATAGGGACAGGATTGTACCGCAGTATTTT	CATSDRDRIVPQYF
TRBJ1-1	-	TRBD1	TRBV19	TGTGCCAGTAGTATGGGACAGCTAGGGATAAAGGGCACTGAAGCTTTCTTT	CASSMGQLGIKGTEAFF
TRBJ2-3	-	-	TRBV18	TGTGCCAGCTCACCAAGACTGGGCACAGATACGCAGTATTTT	CASSPRLGTDTQYF
TRBJ1-4	-	-	TRBV28	TGTGCCAGCAGTTTATTACAGAGGGTTAATGAAAAACTGTTTTTT	CASSLLQRVNEKLFF
TRBJ1-1	-	-	TRBV28	TGTGCCAGCAGGAGGGAGTTAACGCGGACTGAAGCTTTCTTT	CASRRELTRTEAFF
TRBJ1-2	-	-	TRBV28	TGTGCCAGCAGTCCTCCCCCCGCGGGAAAGGGGTATGGCTACACCTTC	CASSPPPAGKGYGYTF
TRBJ2-2	few	TRBD2	TRBV13	TGTGCCAGCAGCTCCCGGGGGGGCGGGAGGAACACCGGGGAGCTGTTTTTT	CASSSRGGGRNTGELFF
TRBJ2-2	-	TRBD2	TRBV3-1/TRBV3-2	TGTGCCAGCAGCCAGCGAGCGGGAGCGAACACCGGGGAGCTGTTTTTT	CASSQRAGANTGELFF
TRBJ1-2	-	-	TRBV4-1	TGCGCCAGCAGCCAACCAGGGGCGAAACTTAACTATGGCTACACCTTC	CASSQPGAKLNYGYTF
TRBJ1-5	-	-	TRBV28	TGTGCCAGCATCGGTAGCAATCAGCCCCAGCATTTT	CASIGSNQPQHF
TRBJ2-7	-	TRBD1	TRBV28	TGTGCCAGCAGTTTTGTCCTTTTCACCAGGGGGCGGTCCTACGAGCAGTACTTC	CASSFVLFTRGRSYEQYF
TRBJ1-5	few	-	TRBV7-9	TGTGCCAGCAGCTTAGCCGGGGGTCCCAATCAGCCCCAGCATTTT	CASSLAGGPNQPQHF
TRBJ1-1	large	TRBD1	TRBV6-5	TGTGCCAGCAAGAGGAGCGGGACAGGAAACACTGAAGCTTTCTTT	CASKRSGTGNTEAFF
TRBJ1-6	once	-	TRBV10-3	TGTGCCATCAGGGGCGGGTCTAATTCACCCCTCCACTTT	CAIRGGSNSPLHF
TRBJ2-1	-	-	TRBV19	TGTGCCAGTAGTATAAGCGGTCCAGCGTCCGACTCCTACAATGAGCAGTTCTTC	CASSISGPASDSYNEQFF
TRBJ1-5	-	TRBD1	TRBV19	TGTGCCAGCGGACTACAGGGGATTAGCAATCAGCCCCAGCATTTT	CASGLQGISNQPQHF
TRBJ2-7	few	TRBD2	TRBV4-2	TGTGCCAGCAGCCAAGGTAGCGGGAGCTCCTACGAGCAGTACTTC	CASSQGSGSSYEQYF
TRBJ1-5	-	-	TRBV2	TGTGCCACCGCCCAAACGGGGGATGGCAATCAGCCCCAGCATTTT	CATAQTGDGNQPQHF
TRBJ1-2	-	TRBD1	TRBV5-1	TGCGCCAGCAGCTTGGGACAGGGGATGAACTATGGCTACACCTTC	CASSLGQGMNYGYTF
TRBJ2-4	once	-	TRBV28	TGTGCCAGCAGTTTAACGTCTGGGGGGACCAAAAACATTCAGTACTTC	CASSLTSGGTKNIQYF
TRBJ2-2	-	-	TRBV19	TGTGCCAGTACCTGGGACACCAACACCGGGGAGCTGTTTTTT	CASTWDTNTGELFF
TRBJ2-1	-	TRBD2	TRBV15	TGTGCCACCAGCAGAGGGACTAGCGGGAGGGATGAGCAGTTCTTC	CATSRGTSGRDEQFF
TRBJ2-7	once	-	TRBV30	TGTGCCTGGAGCCTCCCGGTCGTAACCTACGAGCAGTACTTC	CAWSLPVVTYEQYF
TRBJ2-1	-	TRBD2	TRBV9	TGTGCCAGCAGGGGACCGGGACTAGCGGGAGGGCCCTCATCCTACAATGAGCAGTTCTTC	CASRGPGLAGGPSSYNEQFF
TRBJ2-7	-	-	TRBV5-6	TGTGCCAGCAGCTTGAGACTCTACGAGCAGTACTTC	CASSLRLYEQYF
TRBJ1-1	-	-	TRBV5-1	TGCGCCAGCAGACCCTACGTGAACACTGAAGCTTTCTTT	CASRPYVNTEAFF
TRBJ1-1	-	-	TRBV2	TGTGCCAGCAGTGAGGGCCAGTTGAACACTGAAGCTTTCTTT	CASSEGQLNTEAFF
TRBJ2-6	-	-	TRBV28	TGTGCCAGCCGTCGGTTTCCATCCTCTGGGGCCAACGTCCTGACTTTC	CASRRFPSSGANVLTF
TRBJ2-4	-	TRBD2	TRBV28	TGTGCCAGCAGTCTAGCGGACCTAGCCAAAAACATTCAGTACTTC	CASSLADLAKNIQYF
TRBJ1-2	-	TRBD1	TRBV5-6	TGTGCCAGCAGAAAACCGGGACAGAACTATGGCTACACCTTC	CASRKPGQNYGYTF
TRBJ1-6	once	-	TRBV3-1/TRBV3-2	TGTGCCAGCAGCCAGGTGGGGGCTAATAATTCACCCCTCCACTTT	CASSQVGANNSPLHF
TRBJ1-2	-	-	TRBV12-3/TRBV12-4	TGTGCCAGCAGTTTGTCCGGGGTCTATGGCTACACCTTC	CASSLSGVYGYTF
TRBJ1-4	-	-	TRBV30	TGTGCCTTATCGACCACCCAGCGGACGACTAATGAAAAACTGTTTTTT	CALSTTQRTTNEKLFF
TRBJ2-2	once	-	TRBV12-3/TRBV12-4	TGTGCCTCGAGGAGGGCCACCGGGGAGCTGTTTTTT	CASRRATGELFF
TRBJ1-2	-	-	TRBV5-8	TGTGCCAGCAGCTTGCTTTTCGGGGGTACCTATGGCTACACCTTC	CASSLLFGGTYGYTF
TRBJ1-1	-	-	TRBV4-1	TGCGCCAGCAGCCAAGTGGGGCGGAACACTGAAGCTTTCTTT	CASSQVGRNTEAFF
TRBJ2-3	-	-	TRBV16	TGTGCCAGCAGCATAGACCGGGTGAGCACAGATACGCAGTATTTT	CASSIDRVSTDTQYF
TRBJ1-1	-	-	TRBV6-1	TGTGCCAGCAGTGAAGACAGGGTGTCTAGAGCTTTCTTT	CASSEDRVSRAFF
TRBJ1-1	-	-	TRBV5-1	TGCGCCAGCAGCCCCGGCTACAGGGTCACTGAAGCTTTCTTT	CASSPGYRVTEAFF
TRBJ1-4	-	TRBD1	TRBV6-5	TGTGCCAGCAGGTACGGGACAGGGGTGAGTGAAAAACTGTTTTTT	CASRYGTGVSEKLFF
TRBJ2-1	once	-	TRBV30	TGTGCCTGGAGTGGCCTCGGGTATGAGCAGTTCTTC	CAWSGLGYEQFF
TRBJ1-5	-	-	TRBV6-1	TGTGCCAGCAGTGAACAAGGGGTTATCAGGCCCCAGCATTTT	CASSEQGVIRPQHF
TRBJ2-7	-	-	TRBV7-2	TGTGCCAGCAGGACAGTGGGCAACTCCTACGAGCAGTACTTC	CASRTVGNSYEQYF
TRBJ2-3	-	-	TRBV10-2	TGCGCCAGCAGTCCCCCCAGCGGAGCCACATATACGCAGTATTTT	CASSPPSGATYTQYF
TRBJ1-2	-	-	TRBV18	TGTGCCAGCTCAGAGATGGGGCCAGTCCCGGCCGGCTACACCTTC	CASSEMGPVPAGYTF
TRBJ2-3	few	-	TRBV4-2	TGTGCCAGCAGCCAAGACCGCGCTACCTCTAGCACAGATACGCAGTATTTT	CASSQDRATSSTDTQYF
TRBJ2-5	-	TRBD1	TRBV10-3	TGTGCCATCAGTTCTACAGGGGGCGCCGAGACCCAGTACTTC	CAISSTGGAETQYF
TRBJ1-2	medium-sized	-	TRBV6-5	TGTGCCAGCAGTACCCCCGGGACATTTTGGGGCTACACCTTC	CASSTPGTFWGYTF
TRBJ1-4	once	-	TRBV6-2/TRBV6-3	TGTGCCAGCAGTGACTACCTCGACATATCAACTAATGAAAAACTGTTTTTT	CASSDYLDISTNEKLFF
TRBJ2-7	-	-	TRBV5-1	TGCGCCAGCAGCTTGGGGGCAGGGGGGTCCTACGAGCAGTACTTC	CASSLGAGGSYEQYF
TRBJ2-7	few	TRBD1	TRBV7-2	TGTGCCAGCAGCGATCGACAGGGTGGGCCCTACGAGCAGTACTTC	CASSDRQGGPYEQYF
TRBJ2-7	few	TRBD2	TRBV2	TGTGCCAGCAGTGACGTTGGGGGGGTCGAGCAGTACTTC	CASSDVGGVEQYF
TRBJ1-3	-	-	TRBV2	TGTGCCAGCAGTGAGGGCCCTTTCTCTGGAAACACCATATATTTT	CASSEGPFSGNTIYF
TRBJ2-5	-	TRBD2	TRBV27	TGTGCCAGCAGTCCTCGGACTAGTGGAGAGACCCAGTACTTC	CASSPRTSGETQYF
TRBJ2-2	-	-	TRBV24-1	TGTGCCACCAAGGGGGGGACGAACACCGGGGAGCTGTTTTTT	CATKGGTNTGELFF
TRBJ1-1	-	-	TRBV2	TGTGCCAGCAGCCTCGGCGACCCGAGGAGCACTGAAGCTTTCTTT	CASSLGDPRSTEAFF
TRBJ2-2	-	TRBD1	TRBV19	TGTGCCAGTAGTAGAGGGGACAGGTCCGGGGAGCTGTTTTTT	CASSRGDRSGELFF